The next 11 T cell receptor beta chains were all read from a single sample in a study of T cells in localized non-small cell lung cancer. Clones were read by immunoSEQ multiplex PCR, and TCRdb kept only the in-frame ones, dropping some. The sample gives about 78,000 clones, roughly 81% of which show up once; 2.5% to 3% is in the top ten. The specimen comprised peripheral blood, sampled before any cancer treatment. These receptors were obtained from a man between 40 and 75 years old with stage I lung adenocarcinoma.

This clone showed up just a few times. The gene calls are TRBV4-1 and TRBJ2-1; 10 nucleotides agree with TRBD1. V lost 5 bases and J lost 5; bases outside the gene matches: 6. The CDR3 is 15 amino acids. Germline assignment: CDR1 MGHRA and CDR2 YSYEKL. The CDR3 region has the DNA TGCGCCAGCAGCTCCGACAGGGGGCGCAACAATGAGCAGTTCTTC. This gives the protein CASSSDRGRNNEQFF.

This chain uses TRBV6-4 with TRBJ2-3; tentatively, D is TRBD2 (6 bases). This CDR3 contains 15 residues. V dropped 4 bases and J dropped 2 bases, with 13 bases sitting between them. Per germline, CDR1 MRHNA and CDR2 SNTAGT. CDR3 sequence reads: CASSVEAGTTDTQYF. Here the CDR3 DNA reads TGTGCCAGCAGTGTGGAAGCGGGTACCACAGATACGCAGTATTTT.

The chain is built from TRBV12-5 and TRBJ1-1; D unclear. The V gene lost 1 base and the J gene lost 1 base, with 4 bases spanning the gap. Germline CDR1 LGHNT, CDR2 FRNRAP. The CDR3 consists of 13 residues. The CDR3 sequence: CASGLEPNTEAFF. Written as DNA, the CDR3 is TGTGCTAGTGGTTTGGAACCGAACACTGAAGCTTTCTTT.

The chain joins TRBV27 to TRBJ1-2, with 9 bases that match TRBD1. Losses at the gene ends were 4 bases for V and 7 bases for J; bases not matched to a gene: 10. Germline CDR1 reads MNHEY; CDR2 reads SMNVEV (reference sequence). The length of the CDR3 is 15 residues. In DNA, the CDR3 is TGTGCCAGCAGTTCCCCCGGGACAGGGTACTTTGGCTACACCTTC. This codes for CASSSPGTGYFGYTF.

This sequence joins TRBV5-5 and TRBJ2-1; weak D call: TRBD1 (6 bases). Germline values: CDR1 SGHKS, CDR2 YYEKEE (reference sequence). V lost 6 bases, J lost 0 bases, and 13 bases lay in between. The CDR3 length is 15 residues. The CDR3 nucleotides read TGTGCCAGCAAGTTTGGGGGCCTCTCCTACAATGAGCAGTTCTTC. Its translation is CASKFGGLSYNEQFF.

The V gene is TRBV5-1, the J gene TRBJ1-2; perhaps TRBD1 as D (6 bases). The CDR3 is 17 amino acids. Germline V lookup: CDR1 SGHRS, CDR2 YFSETQ. Trimming shortened V by 5 bases and J by 3 bases, and 23 bases separated the two germline ends. The CDR3 spells CASSQGLDYYGDYGYTF. CDR3 DNA: TGCGCCAGCAGTCAGGGGTTGGATTACTATGGCGACTATGGCTACACCTTC.

The chain employs TRBV28 and TRBJ2-5; the D is unclear. This CDR3 contains 10 residues. V was pared by 5 bases and J by 2 bases, with 0 bases between. Germline CDR1 reads MDHEN; CDR2 reads SYDVKM. CDR3 in DNA: TGTGCCAGCAGTCAAGAGACCCAGTACTTC. It specifies CASSQETQYF.

This sequence joins TRBV5-1 and TRBJ1-3, with 8 positions matching TRBD1. The germline CDR1 and CDR2 sequences are SGHRS and YFSETQ. The CDR3 runs 14 residues. V shed 1 base and J 6 bases; nucleotides not matched to a gene: 3. The CDR3 reads CASSLQGAENTIYF. CDR3 nucleotide sequence: TGCGCCAGCAGCTTGCAGGGGGCGGAAAACACCATATATTTT.

The V call is TRBV18, the J call TRBJ2-7, with a tentative D call TRBD2 (6 bases). Trimming left V 2 bases short and J 0 bases short, with 14 bases between. Germline V lookup: CDR1 KGHSH, CDR2 LQKENI. The CDR3 has 16 residues. CDR3 in DNA: TGTGCCAGCTCACCATTCGGCGGGGAATCCTCCTACGAGCAGTACTTC. This codes for CASSPFGGESSYEQYF.

The chain links TRBV29-1 to TRBJ1-2; TRBD1 matches at 10 bases. After removal of 6 bases from V and 8 bases from J, the junction contained 6 bases not matched to a gene. The V gene's germline CDR1 is SQVTM and CDR2 ANQGSEA. The CDR3 runs to 12 residues. This chain's CDR3 is CSVWTGGLGYTF. CDR3 sequence (DNA): TGCAGCGTCTGGACAGGGGGATTAGGCTACACCTTC.

This chain joins TRBV7-2 and TRBJ2-5; possibly TRBD2 for D (7 bases). Looked up from germline, CDR1 is SGHTA and CDR2 is FQGNSA. The CDR3 sequence is 14 residues long. V was trimmed by 0 bases and J by 4 bases, leaving 9 bases between them. The CDR3 coding sequence is TGTGCCAGCAGCTTAGCGGGGGGGCGAGAGACCCAGTACTTC. Translating it yields CASSLAGGRETQYF.